This T cell receptor beta chain was documented in a study of T cells in Graves' hyperthyroidism and ophthalmopathy. Study results and limitations: Peripheral blood also featured most of the thyroid clonotypes expanded above 0.001.

Calling Graves' hyperthyroidism stable meant ophthalmopathy did not progress within 18 months. Pregnant or lactating patients were excluded, as were those with uncontrolled infection or other autoimmune disease. TCR beta CDR3 region amplification was performed from RNA transcripts. RT-PCR in the first round (using the HTBI primer set) targeted the TCR CDR3. TCRdb recomputed calls from the multiplex PCR reads with MiXCR, one row per CDR3 protein. The data show almost 600,000 distinct CDR3 sequences, about 43% seen once. Points on this clonotype: The antigen is undetermined.

Germline V CDR1 and CDR2: SNHLY, FYNNEI. With V trimmed by 5 bases and J by 10 bases, 3 bases remained unmatched. This CDR3 region has 12 residues. The source of this sequence is a woman aged 18-29 years with Graves' hyperthyroidism. The rearrangement uses TRBV2 and TRBJ2-2; 8 nucleotides align to TRBD2. Sequencing input: peripheral blood or thyroid tissue (not recorded which). In DNA form, the CDR3 reads TGTGCCAGCAGTTCTGGACTAGCGGAGCTGTTTTTT. Amino acids: CASSSGLAELFF. The variable domain in full, completed from reference TRBV2 and TRBJ2-2, reads EPEVTQTPSHQVTQMGQEVILRCVPISNHLYFYWYRQILGQKVEFLVSFYNNEISEKSEIFDDQFSVERPDGSNFTLKIRSTKLEDSAMYFCASSSGLAELFFGEGSRLTVL.